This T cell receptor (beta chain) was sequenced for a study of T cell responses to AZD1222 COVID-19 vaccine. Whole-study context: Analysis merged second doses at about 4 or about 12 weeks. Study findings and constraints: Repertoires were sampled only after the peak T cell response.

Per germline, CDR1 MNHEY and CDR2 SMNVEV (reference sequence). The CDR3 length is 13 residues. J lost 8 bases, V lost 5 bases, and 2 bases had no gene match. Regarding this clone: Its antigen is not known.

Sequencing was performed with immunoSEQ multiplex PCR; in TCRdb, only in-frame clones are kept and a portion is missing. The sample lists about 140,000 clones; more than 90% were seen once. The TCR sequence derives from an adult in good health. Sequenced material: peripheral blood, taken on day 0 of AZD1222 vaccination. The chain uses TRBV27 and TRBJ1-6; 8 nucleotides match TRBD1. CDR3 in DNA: TGTGCCAGCAGTGGGACAGGATATTCACCCCTCCACTTT. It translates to CASSGTGYSPLHF.